This TCR beta chain appears in the sequencing data of a study of blood T cell repertoires in COVID-19. This CDR3 contains 15 residues. Germline V gives CDR1 SNHLY, CDR2 FYNNEI. Trimming removed 7 bases at V and 4 bases at J, with 19 bases between. TCRdb's copy holds only in-frame clones and misses some; the assay was immunoSEQ multiplex PCR. The sample yields approximately 200,000 clones, 81% seen once. Sequenced: peripheral blood. V and J are TRBV2 and TRBJ1-2; D may be TRBD1 (5 bases). This clonotype originated in a woman aged 80 or over with COVID-19, enrolled during active disease. CDR3 residues: CASTRTRQTPYGYTF. DNA for the CDR3: TGTGCCAGCACCCGAACTCGACAGACACCCTATGGCTACACCTTC. Drawing the rest from reference TRBV2 and TRBJ1-2, the complete variable domain is EPEVTQTPSHQVTQMGQEVILRCVPISNHLYFYWYRQILGQKVEFLVSFYNNEISEKSEIFDDQFSVERPDGSNFTLKIRSTKLEDSAMYFCASTRTRQTPYGYTFGSGTRLTVV.